The clone carrying this T cell receptor beta chain has just a few counts. This record comes from a study of T-cell memory formation after mild COVID-19. TCRdb itself ran the 5' RACE reads through MiXCR, one entry per CDR3 protein. This sample has around 390,000 distinct CDR3 sequences, with about 17% found just once. Trimming removed 5 bases at V and 1 base at J, with 12 bases between. This CDR3 comprises 15 residues. The chain uses TRBV12-3 or TRBV12-4 and TRBJ1-3; possibly TRBD1 for D (6 bases). The source is a man younger than 30 who had mild COVID-19 (a few samples of this study predate the infection). Cell type and time point are not known. Sequencing was carried out using PBMCs or a T cell subset sorted from them (not recorded which). The CDR3, as DNA: TGTGCCAGCAGTCTACTTACAGGGTCTGGAAACACCATATATTTT. Protein sequence: CASSLLTGSGNTIYF.